This T cell receptor beta chain was retrieved from a study of blood T cell repertoires in COVID-19. Per the original methods: Cell counts per sample came from amplifying reference gene primers. Profiling relied on immunoSEQ multiplex PCR, and the TCRdb table lists in-frame clones only, not all of them. V and J calls and clone size come straight from that table; D and trimming were deduced from the DNA. The sample carries some 190,000 clones, roughly 79% recorded once. There are 14 residues in the CDR3. Germline-derived CDR1 and CDR2 are KGHDR and SFDVKD. Trimming pared 4 bases from V and 8 bases from J, leaving 15 bases between. Patients at the Seattle site were enrolled during active infection and followed longitudinally.

Sequenced input: peripheral blood. This receptor was taken from a woman aged 35 to 49 with COVID-19, enrolled during active disease. V and J are TRBV24-1 and TRBJ2-3; D ambiguous. In DNA form, the CDR3 reads TGTGCCACCAGTGACCGAGACCGCGGAATTACGCAGTATTTT. This gives the protein CATSDRDRGITQYF.